This T cell receptor (beta chain) was profiled in a study of T cell repertoires in cytomegalovirus infection. Study-wide background: Recently identified HLA-C-restricted and well-studied HLA-B-restricted CMV epitopes were used. CMV infection plus the matching HLA type was flagged by public TCR beta signatures. Study-wide results and caveats: CMV-specific TCR beta clonotypes restricted by HLA-C were the ones dominating the ex vivo response.

The table lists this clonotype with a few counts. What it binds is not known. Because the CDR3's place on the DNA is in doubt, the DNA is left out and the CDR3 is given as listed by TCRdb. TCRdb reprocessed the reads with MiXCR, giving one entry per CDR3 protein. The table has about 900,000 distinct CDR3 sequences, roughly 30% seen once; the top ten hold roughly an eighth. The TCR comes from a human donor in good health (CMV status not recorded). Some clones in this sample may be carry-over from other donors' samples. Sequences were derived from cultured CD8+ T cells from PBMCs, sampled from culture after CMV antigen stimulation.

This CDR3 reads CASSLGTGLAETQYF. The V gene is TRBV27, the J gene TRBJ2-5; the DNA was not compared with TRBD2, the D call given in the table. The CDR3 spans 15 amino acids, including both terminal residues. CDR1 MNHEY and CDR2 SMNVEV come from the germline V gene (reference sequence).